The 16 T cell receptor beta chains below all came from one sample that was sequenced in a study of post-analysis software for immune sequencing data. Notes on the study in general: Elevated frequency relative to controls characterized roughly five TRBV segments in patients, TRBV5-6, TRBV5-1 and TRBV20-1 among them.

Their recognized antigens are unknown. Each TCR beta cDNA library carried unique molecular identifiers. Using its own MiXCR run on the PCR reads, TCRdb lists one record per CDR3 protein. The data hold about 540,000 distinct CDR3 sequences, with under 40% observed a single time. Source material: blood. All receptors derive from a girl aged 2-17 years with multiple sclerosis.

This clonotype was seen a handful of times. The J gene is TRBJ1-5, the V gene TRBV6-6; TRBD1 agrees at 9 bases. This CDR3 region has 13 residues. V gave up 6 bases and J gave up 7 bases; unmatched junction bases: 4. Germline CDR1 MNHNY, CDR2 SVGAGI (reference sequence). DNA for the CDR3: TGTGCCAGCAGAAACAGGGGGCGACAGCCCCAGCATTTT. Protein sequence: CASRNRGRQPQHF.

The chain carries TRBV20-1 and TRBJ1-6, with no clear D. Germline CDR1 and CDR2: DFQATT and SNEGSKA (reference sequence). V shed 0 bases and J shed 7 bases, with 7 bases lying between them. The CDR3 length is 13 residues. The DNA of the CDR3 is TGCAGTGCTAGAGATCGGGTGAATTCACCCCTCCACTTT. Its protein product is CSARDRVNSPLHF.

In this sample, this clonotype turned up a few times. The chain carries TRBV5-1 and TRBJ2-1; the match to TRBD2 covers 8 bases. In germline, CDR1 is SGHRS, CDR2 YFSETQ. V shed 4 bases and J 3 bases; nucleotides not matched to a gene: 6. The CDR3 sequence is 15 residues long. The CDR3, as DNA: TGCGCCAGCAGCGGAGCGGGGGAATACTACAATGAGCAGTTCTTC. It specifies CASSGAGEYYNEQFF.

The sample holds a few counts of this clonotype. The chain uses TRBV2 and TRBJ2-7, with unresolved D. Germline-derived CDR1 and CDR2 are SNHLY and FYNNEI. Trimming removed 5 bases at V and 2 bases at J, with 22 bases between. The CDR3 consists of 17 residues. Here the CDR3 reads CASSPFVITAVTYEQYF. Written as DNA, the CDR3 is TGTGCCAGCAGTCCCTTTGTGATTACGGCTGTTACCTACGAGCAGTACTTC.

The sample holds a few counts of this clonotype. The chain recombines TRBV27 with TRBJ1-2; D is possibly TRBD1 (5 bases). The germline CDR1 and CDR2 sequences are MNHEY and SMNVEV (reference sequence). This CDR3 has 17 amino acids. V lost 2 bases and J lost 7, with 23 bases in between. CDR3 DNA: TGTGCCAGCAGTTTAAGGGGCACAGAGGGGAGAAATCTTGGCTACACCTTC. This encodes CASSLRGTEGRNLGYTF.

CDR3 protein: CASTFDFAEAFF. The CDR3 nucleotides are TGTGCCAGCACCTTTGATTTCGCTGAAGCTTTCTTT. The rearrangement joins TRBV7-9 to TRBJ1-1, with D unclear. The CDR3 length is 12 residues. Per germline, CDR1 SEHNR and CDR2 FQNEAQ (reference sequence). Trimming stripped 7 bases from V and 6 bases from J, with 12 bases between. Based on the CDR3 plus reference TRBV7-9 and TRBJ1-1, the full variable domain is DTGVSQNPRHKITKRGQNVTFRCDPISEHNRLYWYRQTLGQGPEFLTYFQNEAQLEKSRLLSDRFSAERPKGSFSTLEIQRTEQGDSAMYLCASTFDFAEAFFGQGTRLTVV.

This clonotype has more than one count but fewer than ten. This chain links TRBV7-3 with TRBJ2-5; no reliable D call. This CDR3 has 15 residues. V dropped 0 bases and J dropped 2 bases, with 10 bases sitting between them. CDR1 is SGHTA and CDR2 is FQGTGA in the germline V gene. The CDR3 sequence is CASSLTNSRQETQYF. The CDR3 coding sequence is TGTGCCAGCAGCTTAACGAACAGTCGGCAAGAGACCCAGTACTTC.

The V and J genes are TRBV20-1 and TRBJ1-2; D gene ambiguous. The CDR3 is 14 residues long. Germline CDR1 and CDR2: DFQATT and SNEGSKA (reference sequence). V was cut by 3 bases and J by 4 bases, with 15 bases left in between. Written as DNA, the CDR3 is TGCAGTGCTAGTAAGGCGGGGATGGCCTATGGCTACACCTTC. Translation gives CSASKAGMAYGYTF.

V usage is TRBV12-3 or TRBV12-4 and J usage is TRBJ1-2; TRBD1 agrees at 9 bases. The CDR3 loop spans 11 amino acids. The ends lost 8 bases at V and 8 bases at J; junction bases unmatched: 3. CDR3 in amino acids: CASYRGQGYTF. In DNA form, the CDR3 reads TGTGCCAGCTACAGGGGGCAAGGCTACACCTTC.

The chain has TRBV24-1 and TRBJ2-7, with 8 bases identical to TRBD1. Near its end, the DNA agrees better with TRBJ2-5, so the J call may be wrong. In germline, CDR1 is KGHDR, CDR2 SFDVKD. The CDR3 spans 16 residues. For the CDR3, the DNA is TGTGCCACCAGTGACCCAGGACAGGGTATTTGGAAGACCCAGTACTTC. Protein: CATSDPGQGIWKTQYF.

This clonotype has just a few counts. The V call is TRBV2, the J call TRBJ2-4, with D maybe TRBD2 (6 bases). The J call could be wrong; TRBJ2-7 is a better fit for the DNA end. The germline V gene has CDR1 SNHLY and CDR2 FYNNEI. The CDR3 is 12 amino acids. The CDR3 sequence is CASTLGGFEQYF. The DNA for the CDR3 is TGTGCCAGCACCCTTGGGGGGTTCGAGCAGTACTTC.

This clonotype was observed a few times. The CDR3 spells CASSSGTSGGPGFYNEQFF. The CDR3 nucleotides are TGTGCCAGCAGCTCCGGGACTAGCGGGGGGCCAGGGTTTTACAATGAGCAGTTCTTC. The V call is TRBV4-2, the J call TRBJ2-1, with 15 bases fitting TRBD2. The V gene's germline CDR1 is LGHNA and CDR2 YNFKEQ. The trim removed 5 bases at V and 4 bases at J, leaving 12 bases unmatched. CDR3 size: 19 residues.

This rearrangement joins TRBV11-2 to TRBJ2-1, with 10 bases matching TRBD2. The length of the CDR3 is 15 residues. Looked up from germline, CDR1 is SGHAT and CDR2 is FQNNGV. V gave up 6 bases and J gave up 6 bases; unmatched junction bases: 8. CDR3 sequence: CASSQLAGKGNEQFF. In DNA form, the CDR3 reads TGTGCCAGCAGTCAACTAGCGGGGAAGGGCAATGAGCAGTTCTTC.

This CDR3 is CASTLMNTEAFF. For the CDR3, the DNA is TGTGCCAGCACCCTGATGAACACTGAAGCTTTCTTT. This chain links TRBV12-3 or TRBV12-4 with TRBJ1-1; no reliable D call. CDR3 length: 12 amino acids. V dropped 7 bases and J dropped 0 bases, with 6 bases sitting between them.

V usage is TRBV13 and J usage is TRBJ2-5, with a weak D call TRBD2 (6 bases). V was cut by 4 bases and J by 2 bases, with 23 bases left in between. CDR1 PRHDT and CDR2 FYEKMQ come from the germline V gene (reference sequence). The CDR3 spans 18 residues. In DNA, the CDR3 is TGTGCCAGCAGCTCCTATCTCGGGGAGGCTCCCCGTCAAGAGACCCAGTACTTC. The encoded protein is CASSSYLGEAPRQETQYF.

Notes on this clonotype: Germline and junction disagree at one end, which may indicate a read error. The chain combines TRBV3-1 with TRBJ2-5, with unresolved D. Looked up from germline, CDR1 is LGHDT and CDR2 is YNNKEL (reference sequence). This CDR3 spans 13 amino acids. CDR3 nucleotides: TGTGCCAGCAGCCTTTCTCTCCAAGAGACCCTGTACTTC. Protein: CASSLSLQETLYF.